This is a list of T cell receptor beta chains from one sample in a study of T cell responses to AZD1222 COVID-19 vaccine. Assay used: immunoSEQ multiplex PCR; TCRdb lists only in-frame clones, some missing. The sample shows fewer than 110,000 clones, 75% to 90% of them seen only once. The sequences come from peripheral blood, collected on day 0 of AZD1222 vaccination. These receptors were collected from an adult in good health. Each CDR3 is given with its conserved first and last residue. The D gene is left open where the match is weak. Rows give clone size only sometimes, using once, few, many, or a class for an expanded clone.

J gene,clone size,D gene,V gene,CDR3 DNA,CDR3 protein
TRBJ2-3,-,-,TRBV28,TGTGCCAGCAGGAGGACAGTCCCTGGCACAGATACGCAGTATTTT,CASRRTVPGTDTQYF
TRBJ2-3,-,TRBD2,TRBV28,TGTGCCAGCAGTCCTCCCTCCGGACTAGCGGACACAGATACGCAGTATTTT,CASSPPSGLADTDTQYF
TRBJ2-1,-,-,TRBV5-4,TGTGCCAGCCGATCGTCGGGGGTCAATGAGCAGTTCTTC,CASRSSGVNEQFF
TRBJ2-2,-,-,TRBV7-2,TGTGCCAGCAGACCTCCGGGACTTTACACCGGGGAGCTGTTTTTT,CASRPPGLYTGELFF
TRBJ1-1,-,-,TRBV19,TGTGCCAGTAGCCCTCCCGGGGTCACTGAAGCTTTCTTT,CASSPPGVTEAFF
TRBJ1-1,-,-,TRBV10-3,TGTGCCATCGAATCTGGTAAGAACACTGAAGCTTTCTTT,CAIESGKNTEAFF
TRBJ1-4,-,-,TRBV7-9,TGTGCCAGCAGCTTATCCCAGAAGAATGAAAAACTGTTTTTT,CASSLSQKNEKLFF
TRBJ2-7,-,TRBD1,TRBV5-1,TGCGCCAGCAGCTACGGACAGGGCGGGGAAGAGCAGTACTTC,CASSYGQGGEEQYF
TRBJ2-3,-,TRBD2,TRBV7-3,TGTGCCAGCAGCTCGGGACTAGCGGGGGCCCGCACAGATACGCAGTATTTT,CASSSGLAGARTDTQYF
TRBJ2-1,-,TRBD1,TRBV7-2,TGTGCCAGCAGCCAACAGGGGCATGAGCAGTTCTTC,CASSQQGHEQFF
TRBJ1-1,-,TRBD1,TRBV16,TGTGCCAGCAGCATCCGGGACAGGGGTGAAGCTTTCTTT,CASSIRDRGEAFF
TRBJ2-1,-,TRBD2,TRBV6-4,TGTGCCAGCAGTCGGACTAGCGGGAGCAGCAATGAGCAGTTCTTC,CASSRTSGSSNEQFF
TRBJ1-2,-,TRBD1,TRBV7-2,TGTGCCAGCAGCTTAGACGCTGACAGGGGGCGGGGCTATGGCTACACCTTC,CASSLDADRGRGYGYTF
TRBJ1-2,-,TRBD1,TRBV7-3,TGTGCCAGCAGCCCCCAACAGGGGAACTATGGCTACACCTTC,CASSPQQGNYGYTF
TRBJ1-1,-,-,TRBV9,TGTGCCAGCAGCGTAGCTACGGTGCCCTTAGTTGGAGCTTTCTTT,CASSVATVPLVGAFF
TRBJ1-5,few,-,TRBV7-2,TGTGCCAGCAGCTTAGACAGGGTCAATCAGCCCCAGCATTTT,CASSLDRVNQPQHF
TRBJ1-2,-,TRBD1,TRBV28,TGTGCCAGCAGCTCTCCGCCCAGGGGGCAGGATGGCTACACCTTC,CASSSPPRGQDGYTF
TRBJ2-1,-,-,TRBV10-1,TGCGCCAGCAGTGAGGGCAATACAAATGAGCAGTTCTTC,CASSEGNTNEQFF
TRBJ2-1,-,TRBD2,TRBV3-1/TRBV3-2,TGTGCCAGCAGCCAGGCGAGCGGGGGAACCTACAATGAGCAGTTCTTC,CASSQASGGTYNEQFF
TRBJ2-1,-,-,TRBV9,TGTGCCAGCAGCGTCGATCCCCGTAATGAGCAGTTCTTC,CASSVDPRNEQFF
TRBJ2-5,-,TRBD2,TRBV7-2,TGTGCCAGCAGCTCGGGACTAGCGGGGGACCAAGAGACCCAGTACTTC,CASSSGLAGDQETQYF
TRBJ2-3,once,-,TRBV4-3,TGCGCCAGCAGCCAAGTTTTCAGCGTTAGAGATACGCAGTATTTT,CASSQVFSVRDTQYF
TRBJ2-3,-,-,TRBV6-5,TGTGCCAGCAGTCGGGGGTTGGGGGCAGATACGCAGTATTTT,CASSRGLGADTQYF
TRBJ2-1,-,-,TRBV7-9,TGTGCCAGCCTTGAAGGGGGGTTTGATGAGCAGTTCTTC,CASLEGGFDEQFF
TRBJ1-1,-,-,TRBV10-3,TGTGCCACGCAAGGATCGAACACTGAAGCTTTCTTT,CATQGSNTEAFF
TRBJ2-5,once,-,TRBV5-5,TGTGCCAGCAGCTCCAACTTGGGCTACCAAGAGACCCAGTACTTC,CASSSNLGYQETQYF
TRBJ1-4,once,-,TRBV7-9,TGTGCCAGCAGCAGGGGACGGTATGAAAAACTGTTTTTT,CASSRGRYEKLFF
TRBJ2-3,-,-,TRBV19,TGTGCCAGTACAAAGACAGGAGGACGCACAGATACGCAGTATTTT,CASTKTGGRTDTQYF
TRBJ2-5,-,TRBD2,TRBV3-1/TRBV3-2,TGTGCCAGCAGCCAAGAGGGGAGGGCCCAGTACTTC,CASSQEGRAQYF
TRBJ2-3,-,-,TRBV19,TGTGCCGCCGGCGGGGCCGTCACAGATACGCAGTATTTT,CAAGGAVTDTQYF
TRBJ1-2,few,-,TRBV7-2,TGTGCCAGCAGCTTATTTTCTAGCAGGGAAGGCTATGGCTACACCTTC,CASSLFSSREGYGYTF
TRBJ1-1,few,-,TRBV2,TGTGCCAGCAGTCTACAGCGCATGAACACTGAAGCTTTCTTT,CASSLQRMNTEAFF
TRBJ1-3,-,TRBD1,TRBV5-6,TGTGCCAGCAGCCGGGGGGGGCCGGGACAGCCTGGACTCACCATATATTTT,CASSRGGPGQPGLTIYF
TRBJ2-1,-,TRBD2,TRBV5-1,TGCGCCAGCAGCCCCCTTTCCCGGACTAGCGGGAGTTACTACAATGAGCAGTTCTTC,CASSPLSRTSGSYYNEQFF
TRBJ1-5,-,TRBD1,TRBV6-5,TGTGCCAGAGGACAGGGTGCCTATAGCAATCAGCCCCAGCATTTT,CARGQGAYSNQPQHF
TRBJ2-7,-,-,TRBV19,TGTGCCAGTAGTATAGATAGCACCCCTGTTATGGAGCAGTACTTC,CASSIDSTPVMEQYF
TRBJ1-3,-,-,TRBV2,TGTGCCACCGAGGAAGGCTGGGGAAACACCATATATTTT,CATEEGWGNTIYF
TRBJ1-6,-,-,TRBV28,TGTGCCAGCAGTTCACAGGGCTATAATTCACCCCTCCACTTT,CASSSQGYNSPLHF